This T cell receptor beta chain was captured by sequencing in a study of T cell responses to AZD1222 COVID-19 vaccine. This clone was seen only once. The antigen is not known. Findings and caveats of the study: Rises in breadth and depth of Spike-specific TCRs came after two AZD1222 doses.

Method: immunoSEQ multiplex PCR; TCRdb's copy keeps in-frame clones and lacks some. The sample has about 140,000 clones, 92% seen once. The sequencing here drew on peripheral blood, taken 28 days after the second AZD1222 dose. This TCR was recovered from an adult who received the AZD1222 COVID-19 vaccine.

CDR3: CASSLASRSGNTIYF. The DNA for the CDR3 is TGTGCCAGCAGCTTGGCCAGTCGCTCTGGAAACACCATATATTTT. The chain recombines TRBV13 with TRBJ1-3; D call uncertain. CDR3 size: 15 residues. V was cut by 3 bases and J by 0 bases, with 9 bases left in between. Germline lookup yields CDR1 PRHDT and CDR2 FYEKMQ (reference sequence).